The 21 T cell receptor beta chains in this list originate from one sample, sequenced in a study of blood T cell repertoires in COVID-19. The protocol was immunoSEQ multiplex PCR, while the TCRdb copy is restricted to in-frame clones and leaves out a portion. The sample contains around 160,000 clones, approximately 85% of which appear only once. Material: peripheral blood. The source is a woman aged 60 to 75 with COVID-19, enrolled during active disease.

CDR3 sequence: CASSLTTGGDYTF. The DNA for the CDR3 is TGCGCCAGCAGCCTTACGACAGGGGGCGACTACACCTTC. V is TRBV5-1 and J is TRBJ1-2; TRBD1 matches 10 bases. The germline V gene encodes CDR1 SGHRS and CDR2 YFSETQ. V shed 4 bases and J 10 bases; nucleotides not matched to a gene: 7. The CDR3 runs to 13 residues. Variable domain in full (rest from reference TRBV5-1 and TRBJ1-2): KAGVTQTPRYLIKTRGQQVTLSCSPISGHRSVSWYQQTPGQGLQFLFEYFSETQRNKGNFPGRFSGRQFSNSRSEMNVSTLELGDSALYLCASSLTTGGDYTFGSGTRLTVV.

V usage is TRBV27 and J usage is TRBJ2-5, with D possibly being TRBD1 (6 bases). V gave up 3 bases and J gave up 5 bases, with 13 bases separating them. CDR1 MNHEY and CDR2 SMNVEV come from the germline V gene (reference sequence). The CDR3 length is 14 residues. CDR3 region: CASSFLGAKETQYF. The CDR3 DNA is TGTGCCAGCAGTTTTTTGGGGGCCAAGGAGACCCAGTACTTC.

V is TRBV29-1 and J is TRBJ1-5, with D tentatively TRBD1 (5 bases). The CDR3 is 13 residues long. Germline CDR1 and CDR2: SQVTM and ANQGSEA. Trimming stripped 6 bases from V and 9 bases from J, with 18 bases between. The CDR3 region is CSVAGQVFGPQHF. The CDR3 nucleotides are TGCAGCGTGGCGGGGCAGGTATTTGGGCCCCAGCATTTT.

This CDR3 reads CASSYGGQLKNEQYF. CDR3 in DNA: TGTGCCAGCAGTTACGGGGGACAGTTGAAGAACGAGCAGTACTTC. The chain recombines TRBV6-5 with TRBJ2-7; TRBD1 aligns across 7 bases. Unmatched junction bases numbered 9, after V lost 2 bases and J lost 5 bases. Germline CDR1 reads MNHEY; CDR2 reads SVGAGI. This CDR3 is 15 amino acids long.

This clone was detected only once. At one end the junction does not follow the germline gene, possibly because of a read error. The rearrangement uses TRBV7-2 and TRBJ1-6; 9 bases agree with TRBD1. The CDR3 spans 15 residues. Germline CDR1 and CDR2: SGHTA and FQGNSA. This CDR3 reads CASSLEGQGNSPLHF. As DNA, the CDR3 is TGTGCCAGCAGCCTCGAGGGACAGGGAAATTCACCCCTCCATTTT.

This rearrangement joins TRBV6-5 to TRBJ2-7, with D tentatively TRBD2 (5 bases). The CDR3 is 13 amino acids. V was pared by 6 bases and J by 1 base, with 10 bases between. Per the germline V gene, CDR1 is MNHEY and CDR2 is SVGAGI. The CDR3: CASSLPGSYEQYF. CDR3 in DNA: TGTGCCAGCAGCCTCCCGGGGTCCTACGAGCAGTACTTC.

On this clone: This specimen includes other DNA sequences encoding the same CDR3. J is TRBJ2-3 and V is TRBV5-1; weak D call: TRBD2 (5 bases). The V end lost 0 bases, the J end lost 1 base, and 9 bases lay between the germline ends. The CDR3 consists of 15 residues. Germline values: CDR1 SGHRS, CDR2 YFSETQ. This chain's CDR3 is CASSLVLAGTDTQYF. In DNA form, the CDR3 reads TGCGCCAGCAGCTTGGTTCTAGCTGGCACAGATACGCAGTATTTT.

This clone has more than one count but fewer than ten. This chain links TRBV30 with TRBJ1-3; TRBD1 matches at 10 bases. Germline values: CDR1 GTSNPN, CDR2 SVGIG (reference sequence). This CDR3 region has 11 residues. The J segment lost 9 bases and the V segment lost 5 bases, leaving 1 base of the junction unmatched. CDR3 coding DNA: TGTGCCTGGGGGACAGGGGCCACCATATATTTT. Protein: CAWGTGATIYF.

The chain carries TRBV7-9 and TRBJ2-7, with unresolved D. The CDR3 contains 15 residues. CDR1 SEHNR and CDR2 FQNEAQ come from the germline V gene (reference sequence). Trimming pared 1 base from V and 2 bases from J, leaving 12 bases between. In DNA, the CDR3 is TGTGCCAGCAGCTTAGATGGTGAACAGACCTACGAGCAGTACTTC. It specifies CASSLDGEQTYEQYF.

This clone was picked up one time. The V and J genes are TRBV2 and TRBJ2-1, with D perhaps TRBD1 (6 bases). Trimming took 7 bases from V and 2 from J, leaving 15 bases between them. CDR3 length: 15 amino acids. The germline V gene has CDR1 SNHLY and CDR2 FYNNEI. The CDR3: CASNLGRTAYNEQFF. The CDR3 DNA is TGTGCCAGCAATCTAGGAAGGACAGCCTACAATGAGCAGTTCTTC.

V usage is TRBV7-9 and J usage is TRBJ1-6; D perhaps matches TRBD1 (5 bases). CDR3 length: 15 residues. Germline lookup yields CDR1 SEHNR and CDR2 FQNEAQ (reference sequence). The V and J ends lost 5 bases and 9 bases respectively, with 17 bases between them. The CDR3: CASSLTSDNSSPLHF. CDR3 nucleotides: TGTGCCAGCAGCCTGACCTCGGACAACAGTTCACCCCTCCACTTT.

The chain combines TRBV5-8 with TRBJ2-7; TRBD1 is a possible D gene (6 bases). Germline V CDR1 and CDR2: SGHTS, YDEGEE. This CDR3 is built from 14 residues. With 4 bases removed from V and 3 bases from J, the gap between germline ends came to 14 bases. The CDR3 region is CASSRIGQNYEQYF. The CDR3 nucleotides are TGTGCCAGCAGCCGTATTGGACAGAACTACGAGCAGTACTTC.

This CDR3 is CASRSGGDSTDTQYF. The CDR3 DNA sequence: TGTGCCAGCCGGTCGGGCGGGGATAGCACAGATACGCAGTATTTT. The chain has TRBV6-5 and TRBJ2-3, with a weak D call TRBD2 (6 bases). The germline gives CDR1 MNHEY, CDR2 SVGAGI. The CDR3 runs 15 residues. Trimming shortened V by 8 bases and J by 0 bases, and 15 bases separated the two germline ends.

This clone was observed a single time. The CDR3 here is CASVRQDRNTEAFF. CDR3 coding DNA: TGCGCCAGTGTCCGACAAGACAGGAACACTGAAGCTTTCTTT. This chain uses TRBV23-1 with TRBJ1-1; weak D call: TRBD1 (5 bases). TRBV23-1 is an ORF, with its function uncertain. The CDR3 runs 14 residues. Trimming removed 9 bases at V and 1 base at J, with 15 bases between.

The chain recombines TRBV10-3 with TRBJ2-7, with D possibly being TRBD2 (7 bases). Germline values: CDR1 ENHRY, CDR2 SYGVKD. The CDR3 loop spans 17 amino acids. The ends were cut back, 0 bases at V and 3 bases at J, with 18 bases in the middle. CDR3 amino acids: CAISESSGGTPRYEQYF. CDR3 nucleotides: TGTGCCATCAGTGAGTCTTCGGGGGGCACCCCCCGCTACGAGCAGTACTTC.

The CDR3 coding sequence is TGTGCCAGCAGTTTAGGCCCGAACACTGAAGCTTTCTTT. This translates into CASSLGPNTEAFF. The V gene is TRBV27, the J gene TRBJ1-1, with unresolved D. Germline CDR1 and CDR2: MNHEY and SMNVEV (reference sequence). V lost 2 bases and J lost 1, with 5 bases in between. The CDR3 consists of 13 residues.

CDR3 nucleotide sequence: TGTGCCAGCAGTTACAGGGGTGAGGAGCAGTACTTC. It specifies CASSYRGEEQYF. This chain uses TRBV9 with TRBJ2-7, with 7 nucleotides matching TRBD1. V was clipped by 5 bases and J by 7 bases; unmatched bases: 6. Germline CDR1 is SGDLS and CDR2 is YYNGEE. The CDR3 covers 12 residues.

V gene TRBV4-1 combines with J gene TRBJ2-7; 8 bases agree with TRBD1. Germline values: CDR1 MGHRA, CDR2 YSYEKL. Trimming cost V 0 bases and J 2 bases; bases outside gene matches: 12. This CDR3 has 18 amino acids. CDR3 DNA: TGCGCCAGCAGCCAAGATCTCTCCAGGGGGCATCACCCCTACGAGCAGTACTTC. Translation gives CASSQDLSRGHHPYEQYF.

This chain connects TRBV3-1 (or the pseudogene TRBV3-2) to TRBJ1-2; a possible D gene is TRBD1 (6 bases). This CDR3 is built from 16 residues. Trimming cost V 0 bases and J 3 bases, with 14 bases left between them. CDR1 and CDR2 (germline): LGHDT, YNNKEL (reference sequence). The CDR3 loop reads CASSQDLVDSYYGYTF. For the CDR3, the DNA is TGTGCCAGCAGCCAAGATCTGGTGGACAGCTACTATGGCTACACCTTC.

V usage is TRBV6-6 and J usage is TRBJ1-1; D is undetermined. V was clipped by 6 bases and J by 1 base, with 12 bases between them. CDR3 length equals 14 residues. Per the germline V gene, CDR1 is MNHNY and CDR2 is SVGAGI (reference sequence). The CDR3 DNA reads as TGTGCCAGCAGGCGGATCACGGAGAACACTGAAGCTTTCTTT. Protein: CASRRITENTEAFF.

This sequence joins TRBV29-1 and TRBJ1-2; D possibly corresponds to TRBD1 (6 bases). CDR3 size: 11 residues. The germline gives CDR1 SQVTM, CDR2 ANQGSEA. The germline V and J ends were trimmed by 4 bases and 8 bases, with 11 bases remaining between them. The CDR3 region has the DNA TGCAGCGTTGTGGCAGGGGTAGGCTACACCTTC. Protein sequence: CSVVAGVGYTF.